A single sample gave rise to the 6 T cell receptor beta chains below, sequenced in a study of T cell responses to AZD1222 COVID-19 vaccine. Some clones are missing from TCRdb's copy, which holds only in-frame ones; the method was immunoSEQ multiplex PCR. The table lists some 170,000 clones, 85% to 95% of them singletons. Sequenced material: peripheral blood, taken 28 days after the second AZD1222 dose. The receptors come from an adult who received the AZD1222 COVID-19 vaccine.

V gene TRBV28 combines with J gene TRBJ2-7; D is perhaps TRBD1 (6 bases). Between the trimmed V and J ends, which lost 3 bases and 2 bases, there was a span of 11 bases. Germline CDR1 and CDR2: MDHEN and SYDVKM. There are 14 residues in the CDR3. CDR3 nucleotide sequence: TGTGCCAGCAGTTTCGGCAGGGGCGCCTACGAGCAGTACTTC. Protein product: CASSFGRGAYEQYF.

This clone was observed a single time. The chain combines TRBV6-5 with TRBJ1-2; no clear D. There are 14 residues in the CDR3. The V end was cut by 7 bases, the J end by 2 bases, with 14 bases between. Germline V gene sequence: CDR1 MNHEY, CDR2 SVGAGI. The CDR3 DNA reads TGTGCCAGCAATATCCACGACCGGAACTATGGCTACACCTTC. Translating gives CASNIHDRNYGYTF.

This rearrangement joins TRBV21-1 to TRBJ2-5; the table's TRBD1 call for D was not verified on the DNA. TRBV21-1 is labeled a pseudogene. The CDR3 has 19 amino acids. In DNA form, the CDR3 reads TGTGCCAGCAGCAAAGGGGGGTCGGACAGCATGGGGATTCAAGAGACCCAGTACTTC. Protein product: CASSKGGSDSMGIQETQYF.

V is TRBV5-1 and J is TRBJ1-2; 10 positions agree with TRBD1. V shed 5 bases and J 8 bases; nucleotides not matched to a gene: 9. Germline V CDR1 and CDR2: SGHRS, YFSETQ. The CDR3 is 14 residues long. CDR3 residues: CASSTGTGDFGYTF. CDR3 nucleotides: TGCGCCAGCAGTACCGGGACAGGGGATTTCGGCTACACCTTC.

The chain is built from TRBV28 and TRBJ1-4, with a tentative D call TRBD1 (5 bases). Germline V lookup: CDR1 MDHEN, CDR2 SYDVKM. V was clipped by 8 bases and J by 0 bases, with 13 bases between them. CDR3 length: 15 amino acids. The CDR3 region is CASAGASATNEKLFF. The CDR3 DNA is TGTGCCAGCGCTGGGGCCTCTGCAACTAATGAAAAACTGTTTTTT. Supplemented by reference TRBV28 and TRBJ1-4, the full variable domain reads DVKVTQSSRYLVKRTGEKVFLECVQDMDHENMFWYRQDPGLGLRLIYFSYDVKMKEKGDIPEGYSVSREKKERFSLILESASTNQTSMYLCASAGASATNEKLFFGSGTQLSVL.

This clone was found once. The chain carries TRBV27 and TRBJ1-2, with no clear D. V shed 8 bases and J shed 7 bases, with 2 bases lying between them. This CDR3 is built from 8 residues. CDR1 is MNHEY, CDR2 SMNVEV, per germline (reference sequence). CDR3 sequence: CASLGYTF. The CDR3 DNA reads as TGTGCCAGCCTTGGCTACACCTTC.